This T cell receptor (beta chain) emerged from a study of technical replicates of blood from a handful of donors. The repertoire was sequenced with immunoSEQ multiplex PCR; TCRdb's copy has only in-frame clones and lacks some. The sample shows more than 15,000 clones, about 87% of them seen only once. The germline gives CDR1 SGHDT, CDR2 YYEEEE. The CDR3 length is 14 residues. After removal of 2 bases from V and 13 bases from J, the junction contained 6 bases not matched to a gene. The source material was PBMCs. This sequence originates from a human donor in good health. The J gene is TRBJ1-6, the V gene TRBV5-6; TRBD1 matches at 10 bases. The CDR3 reads CASSFGQGVTPLHF. In DNA, the CDR3 is TGTGCCAGCAGCTTCGGACAGGGGGTCACGCCCCTCCACTTT.